These 15 T cell receptor beta chains were sequenced from one sample in a study of blood T cell repertoires in COVID-19. Data came from immunoSEQ multiplex PCR; TCRdb stores just in-frame clones and leaves some out. The table includes 200,000 to 250,000 clones, more than 60% detected once. Sequenced sample: peripheral blood. The source is a woman aged 40 to 50 with active or convalescent COVID-19.

This clone appeared once. This chain links TRBV5-4 with TRBJ2-7; possible D gene TRBD2, 5 bases. The V gene lost 2 bases and the J gene lost 2 bases, with 11 bases spanning the gap. The CDR3 has 14 residues. Germline V gene lookup returns CDR1 SGHNT and CDR2 YYREEE (reference sequence). The CDR3 reads CASSFRGRPYEQYF. The CDR3 nucleotides are TGTGCCAGCAGCTTTAGAGGGCGTCCCTACGAGCAGTACTTC.

J is TRBJ2-2 and V is TRBV5-1; D gene unclear. V was cut by 6 bases and J by 6 bases, with 9 bases left in between. The CDR3 has 12 residues. Germline V gene sequence: CDR1 SGHRS, CDR2 YFSETQ. The CDR3 loop is CASTRKPGELFF. CDR3 DNA sequence: TGCGCCAGCACCCGAAAGCCCGGGGAGCTGTTTTTT.

V and J are TRBV19 and TRBJ2-3, with D uncertain. The CDR3 has 14 residues. Trimming pared 0 bases from V and 8 bases from J, leaving 12 bases between. Germline values: CDR1 LNHDA, CDR2 SQIVND (reference sequence). CDR3 sequence (DNA): TGTGCCAGTAGTATAGATCATATATCGGGTACGCAGTATTTT. It is translated as CASSIDHISGTQYF.

The V call is TRBV2, the J call TRBJ2-5, with TRBD2 matching 8 bases. Trimming cost V 8 bases and J 5 bases; bases outside gene matches: 13. Germline loops: CDR1 SNHLY, CDR2 FYNNEI. This CDR3 has 15 residues. CDR3 protein: CASDATGGRGETQYF. In nucleotides, the CDR3 is TGTGCCAGCGATGCAACGGGGGGGAGAGGGGAGACCCAGTACTTC.

The rearrangement uses TRBV19 and TRBJ1-1, with 7 nucleotides matching TRBD1. This CDR3 is 16 amino acids long. V shed 5 bases, J shed 2 bases, and the junction held 11 bases outside the gene matches. In germline, CDR1 is LNHDA, CDR2 SQIVND (reference sequence). The DNA of the CDR3 is TGTGCCAGTAGTTCACAGGGGCGACGGTCAAACACTGAAGCTTTCTTT. This codes for CASSSQGRRSNTEAFF.

V and J are TRBV2 and TRBJ2-5; TRBD2 aligns across 10 bases. The CDR3 covers 14 residues. CDR1 and CDR2 (germline): SNHLY, FYNNEI. After removal of 8 bases from V and 5 bases from J, the junction contained 8 bases not matched to a gene. The CDR3 loop is CASRERGGSETQYF. In nucleotides, the CDR3 is TGTGCCAGCCGAGAGCGGGGGGGCTCGGAGACCCAGTACTTC.

The chain has TRBV24-1 and TRBJ2-3; D is undetermined. Per the germline V gene, CDR1 is KGHDR and CDR2 is SFDVKD. V was clipped by 3 bases and J by 0 bases, with 15 bases between them. The CDR3 is 17 residues long. The DNA for the CDR3 is TGTGCCACCAGTGATGCCCCTGAGCTATCTAGCACAGATACGCAGTATTTT. Translated, it gives CATSDAPELSSTDTQYF.

This clone was observed once. The chain joins TRBV10-3 to TRBJ1-6; D not certain. The V gene's germline CDR1 is ENHRY and CDR2 SYGVKD. The CDR3 totals 14 residues. V gave up 7 bases and J gave up 8 bases, with 15 bases separating them. The CDR3 region is CAIKDGLTYSPLHF. The CDR3 region has the DNA TGTGCCATCAAAGATGGACTGACCTATTCACCCCTCCACTTT.

This chain uses TRBV6-5 with TRBJ1-1; a possible D gene is TRBD1 (5 bases). CDR1 is MNHEY and CDR2 is SVGAGI in the germline V gene. The CDR3 covers 14 residues. The V gene lost 4 bases and the J gene lost 3 bases, with 12 bases spanning the gap. CDR3 sequence (DNA): TGTGCCAGCAGTTCCCTGGGGGGGTACACTGAAGCTTTCTTT. Translating it yields CASSSLGGYTEAFF.

This clone has just one count. This sample includes further DNA sequences coding for the same CDR3. The rearrangement links TRBV5-1 to TRBJ1-6, with D maybe TRBD1 (5 bases). The CDR3 consists of 15 residues. V shed 0 bases and J shed 7 bases, with 11 bases lying between them. The germline gives CDR1 SGHRS, CDR2 YFSETQ. CDR3 nucleotide sequence: TGCGCCAGCAGCTTGGATGGGAGGGGAAATTCACCCCTCCACTTT. Protein sequence: CASSLDGRGNSPLHF.

The chain employs TRBV3-1 (or the pseudogene TRBV3-2) and TRBJ1-2; D perhaps matches TRBD1 (6 bases). The V end lost 1 base, the J end lost 3 bases, and 12 bases lay between the germline ends. The CDR3 spans 15 residues. The germline V gene has CDR1 LGHDT and CDR2 YNNKEL (reference sequence). CDR3 region: CASSQGRTAYYGYTF. The CDR3 DNA reads as TGTGCCAGCAGCCAAGGAAGGACAGCTTACTATGGCTACACCTTC.

The chain combines TRBV10-1 with TRBJ2-3, with a tentative D call TRBD1 (6 bases). The germline CDR1 and CDR2 sequences are WNHNN and SYGVQD (reference sequence). The CDR3 is 16 residues long. V was cut by 2 bases and J by 6 bases, with 18 bases left in between. Written as DNA, the CDR3 is TGCGCCAGCAGTGAGCGAGGCAGGGGTTCTGGGGATACGCAGTATTTT. This codes for CASSERGRGSGDTQYF.

The chain links TRBV5-1 to TRBJ1-1; TRBD1 aligns across 7 bases. Germline CDR1 is SGHRS and CDR2 is YFSETQ. Unmatched junction bases numbered 8, after V lost 5 bases and J lost 1 base. The CDR3 has 15 residues. CDR3 protein: CASRKETGSNTEAFF. For the CDR3, the DNA is TGCGCCAGCAGAAAGGAGACAGGGTCGAACACTGAAGCTTTCTTT. The entire variable domain, with the rest obtained from reference TRBV5-1 and TRBJ1-1, is as follows: KAGVTQTPRYLIKTRGQQVTLSCSPISGHRSVSWYQQTPGQGLQFLFEYFSETQRNKGNFPGRFSGRQFSNSRSEMNVSTLELGDSALYLCASRKETGSNTEAFFGQGTRLTVV.

V and J are TRBV2 and TRBJ2-2; no clear D. This CDR3 contains 12 residues. Trimming removed 2 bases at V and 6 bases at J, with 4 bases between. Germline assignment: CDR1 SNHLY and CDR2 FYNNEI. In DNA form, the CDR3 reads TGTGCCAGCAGTGAAACGGCCGGGGAGCTGTTTTTT. Its protein is CASSETAGELFF.

V gene TRBV7-9 combines with J gene TRBJ1-2; unclear D gene. Germline CDR1 and CDR2: SEHNR and FQNEAQ (reference sequence). V was clipped by 5 bases and J by 4 bases, with 5 bases between them. There are 11 residues in the CDR3. In nucleotides, the CDR3 is TGTGCCAGCAGCCCGTCCTATGGCTACACCTTC. Residues: CASSPSYGYTF.